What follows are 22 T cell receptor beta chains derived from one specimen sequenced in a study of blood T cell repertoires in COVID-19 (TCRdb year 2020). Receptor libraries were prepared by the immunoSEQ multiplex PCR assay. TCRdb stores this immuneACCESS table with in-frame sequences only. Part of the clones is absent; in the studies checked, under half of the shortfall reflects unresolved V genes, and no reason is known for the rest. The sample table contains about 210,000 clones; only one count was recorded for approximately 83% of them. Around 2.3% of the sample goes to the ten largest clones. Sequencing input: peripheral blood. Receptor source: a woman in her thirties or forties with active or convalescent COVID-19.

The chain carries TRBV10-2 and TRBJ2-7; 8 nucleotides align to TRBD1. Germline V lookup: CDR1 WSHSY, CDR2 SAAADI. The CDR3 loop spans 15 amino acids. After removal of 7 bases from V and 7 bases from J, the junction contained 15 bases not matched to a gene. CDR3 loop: CASNLRTGTPTEQYF. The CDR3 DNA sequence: TGCGCCAGCAACCTAAGGACAGGGACACCTACGGAGCAGTACTTC.

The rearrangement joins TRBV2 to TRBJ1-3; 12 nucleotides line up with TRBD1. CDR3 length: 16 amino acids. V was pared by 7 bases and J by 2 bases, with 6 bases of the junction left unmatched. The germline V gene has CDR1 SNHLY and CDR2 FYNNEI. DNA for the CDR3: TGTGCCAGCACCGGGACAGGGGGCGTCGCTGGAAACACCATATATTTT. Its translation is CASTGTGGVAGNTIYF.

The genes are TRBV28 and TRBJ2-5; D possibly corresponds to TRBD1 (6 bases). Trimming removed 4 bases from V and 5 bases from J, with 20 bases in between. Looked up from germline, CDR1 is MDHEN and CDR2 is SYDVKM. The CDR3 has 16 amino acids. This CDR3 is CASSSAQGTVSETQYF. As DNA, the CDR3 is TGTGCCAGCAGTTCAGCCCAGGGGACCGTTTCGGAGACCCAGTACTTC.

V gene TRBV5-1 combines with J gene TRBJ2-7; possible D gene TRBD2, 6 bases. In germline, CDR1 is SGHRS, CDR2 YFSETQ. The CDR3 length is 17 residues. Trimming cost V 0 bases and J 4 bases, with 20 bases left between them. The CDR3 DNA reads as TGCGCCAGCAGCTTGGCATGGCGCGGGGCCCGGACTTACGAGCAGTACTTC. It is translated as CASSLAWRGARTYEQYF.

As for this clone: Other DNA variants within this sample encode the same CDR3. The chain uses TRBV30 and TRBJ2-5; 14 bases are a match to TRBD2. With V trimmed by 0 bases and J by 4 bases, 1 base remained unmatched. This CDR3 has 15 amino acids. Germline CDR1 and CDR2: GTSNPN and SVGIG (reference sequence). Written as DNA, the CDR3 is TGTGCCTGGAGTGTGGGACTAGCGGGAGTAGAGACCCAGTACTTC. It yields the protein CAWSVGLAGVETQYF.

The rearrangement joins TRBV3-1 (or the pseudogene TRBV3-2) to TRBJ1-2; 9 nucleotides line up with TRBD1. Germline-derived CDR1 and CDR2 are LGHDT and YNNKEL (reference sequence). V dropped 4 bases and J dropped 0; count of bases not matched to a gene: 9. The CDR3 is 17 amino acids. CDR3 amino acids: CASSPPDRGRANYGYTF. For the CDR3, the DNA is TGTGCCAGCAGCCCGCCGGACAGGGGCAGAGCTAACTATGGCTACACCTTC.

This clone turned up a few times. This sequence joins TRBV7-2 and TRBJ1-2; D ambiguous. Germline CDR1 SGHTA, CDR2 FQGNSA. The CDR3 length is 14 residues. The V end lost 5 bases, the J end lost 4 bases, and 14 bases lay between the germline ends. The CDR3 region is CASSPGGNAYGYTF. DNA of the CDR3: TGTGCCAGCAGCCCGGGAGGGAACGCCTATGGCTACACCTTC.

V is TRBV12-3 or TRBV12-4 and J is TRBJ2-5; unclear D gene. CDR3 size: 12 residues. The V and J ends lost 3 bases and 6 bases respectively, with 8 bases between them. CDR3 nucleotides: TGTGCCAGCAGTTTGAAGCTGAAGACCCAGTACTTC. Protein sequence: CASSLKLKTQYF.

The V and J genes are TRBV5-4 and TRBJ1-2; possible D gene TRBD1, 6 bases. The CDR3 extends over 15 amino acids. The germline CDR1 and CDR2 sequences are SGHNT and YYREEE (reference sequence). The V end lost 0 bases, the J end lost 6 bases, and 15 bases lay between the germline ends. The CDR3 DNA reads TGTGCCAGCAGCTTGGATTGGGACATAGGGCATGGCTACACCTTC. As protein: CASSLDWDIGHGYTF.

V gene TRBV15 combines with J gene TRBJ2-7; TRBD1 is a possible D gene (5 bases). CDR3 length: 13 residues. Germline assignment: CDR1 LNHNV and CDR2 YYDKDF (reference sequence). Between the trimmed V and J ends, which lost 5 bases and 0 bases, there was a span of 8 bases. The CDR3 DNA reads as TGTGCCACCAGCCCAGACAGCTCCTACGAGCAGTACTTC. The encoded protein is CATSPDSSYEQYF.

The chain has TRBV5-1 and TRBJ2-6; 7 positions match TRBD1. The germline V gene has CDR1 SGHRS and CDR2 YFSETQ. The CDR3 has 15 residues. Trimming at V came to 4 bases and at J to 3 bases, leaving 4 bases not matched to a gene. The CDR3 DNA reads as TGCGCCAGCAGCGTAGACAGGGTTGGGGCCAACGTCCTGACTTTC. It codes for CASSVDRVGANVLTF.

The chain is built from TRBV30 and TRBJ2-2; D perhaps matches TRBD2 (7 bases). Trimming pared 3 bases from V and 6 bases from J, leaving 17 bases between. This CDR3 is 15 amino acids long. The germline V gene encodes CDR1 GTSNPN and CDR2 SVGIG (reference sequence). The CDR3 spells CAWRRTLGGPGELFF. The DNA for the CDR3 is TGTGCCTGGAGGAGGACACTGGGGGGGCCCGGGGAGCTGTTTTTT.

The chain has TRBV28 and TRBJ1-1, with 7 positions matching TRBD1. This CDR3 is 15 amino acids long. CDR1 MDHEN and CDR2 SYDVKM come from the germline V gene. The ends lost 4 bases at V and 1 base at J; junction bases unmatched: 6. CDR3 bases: TGTGCCAGCAGTTCAGGGGGAGGTCGGAACACTGAAGCTTTCTTT. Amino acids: CASSSGGGRNTEAFF. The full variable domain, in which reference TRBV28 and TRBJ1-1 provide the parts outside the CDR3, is DVKVTQSSRYLVKRTGEKVFLECVQDMDHENMFWYRQDPGLGLRLIYFSYDVKMKEKGDIPEGYSVSREKKERFSLILESASTNQTSMYLCASSSGGGRNTEAFFGQGTRLTVV.

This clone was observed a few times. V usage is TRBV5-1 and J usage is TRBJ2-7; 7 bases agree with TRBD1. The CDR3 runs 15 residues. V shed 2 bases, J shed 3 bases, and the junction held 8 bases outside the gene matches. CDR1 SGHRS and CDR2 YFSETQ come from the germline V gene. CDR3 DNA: TGCGCCAGCAGCTTTACCCAGGGGGTAGGCTACGAGCAGTACTTC. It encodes CASSFTQGVGYEQYF.

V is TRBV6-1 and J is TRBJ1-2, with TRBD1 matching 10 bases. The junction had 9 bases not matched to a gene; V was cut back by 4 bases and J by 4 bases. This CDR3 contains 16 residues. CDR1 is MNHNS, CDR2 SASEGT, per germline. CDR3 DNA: TGTGCCAGCAGTGGCTACGGACAGGGGGAGGGCTATGGCTACACCTTC. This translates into CASSGYGQGEGYGYTF.

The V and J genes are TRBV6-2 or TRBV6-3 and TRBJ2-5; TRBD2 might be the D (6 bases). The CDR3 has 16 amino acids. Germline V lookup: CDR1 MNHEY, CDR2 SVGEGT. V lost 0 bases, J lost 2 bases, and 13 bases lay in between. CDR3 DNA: TGTGCCAGCAGTTACTCGAGAGGTAGCGGTCAAGAGACCCAGTACTTC. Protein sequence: CASSYSRGSGQETQYF.

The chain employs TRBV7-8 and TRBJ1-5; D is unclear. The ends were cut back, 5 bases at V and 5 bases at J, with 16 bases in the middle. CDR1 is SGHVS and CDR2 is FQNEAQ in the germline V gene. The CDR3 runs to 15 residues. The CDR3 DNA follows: TGTGCCAGCAGCGCCCAGGTGGGCCCCCATCAGCCCCAGCATTTT. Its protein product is CASSAQVGPHQPQHF.

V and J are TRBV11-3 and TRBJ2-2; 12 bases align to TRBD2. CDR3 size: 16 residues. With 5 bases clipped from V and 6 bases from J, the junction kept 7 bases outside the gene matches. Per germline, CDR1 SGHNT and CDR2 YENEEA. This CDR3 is CASSDLAGGSPGELFF. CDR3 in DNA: TGTGCCAGCAGCGATCTAGCGGGGGGGTCCCCCGGGGAGCTGTTTTTT.

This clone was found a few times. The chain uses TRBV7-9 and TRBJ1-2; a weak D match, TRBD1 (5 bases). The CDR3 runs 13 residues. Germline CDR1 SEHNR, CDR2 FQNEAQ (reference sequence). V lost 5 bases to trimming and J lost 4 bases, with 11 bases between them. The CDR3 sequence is CASSGLQGYGYTF. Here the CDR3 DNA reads TGTGCCAGCAGCGGTCTCCAGGGCTATGGCTACACCTTC.

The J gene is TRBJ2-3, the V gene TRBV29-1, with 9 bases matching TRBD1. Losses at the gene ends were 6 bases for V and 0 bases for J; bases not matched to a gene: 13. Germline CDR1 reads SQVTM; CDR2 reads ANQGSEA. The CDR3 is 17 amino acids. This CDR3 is CSVLKQGASTSTDTQYF. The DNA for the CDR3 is TGCAGCGTCCTTAAACAGGGGGCTTCCACTAGCACAGATACGCAGTATTTT.

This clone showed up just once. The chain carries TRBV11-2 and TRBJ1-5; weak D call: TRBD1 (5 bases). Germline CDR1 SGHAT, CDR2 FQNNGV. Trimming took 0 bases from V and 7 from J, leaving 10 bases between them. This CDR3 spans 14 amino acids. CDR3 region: CASSLDQGWQPQHF. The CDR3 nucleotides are TGTGCCAGCAGCTTAGATCAGGGTTGGCAGCCCCAGCATTTT.

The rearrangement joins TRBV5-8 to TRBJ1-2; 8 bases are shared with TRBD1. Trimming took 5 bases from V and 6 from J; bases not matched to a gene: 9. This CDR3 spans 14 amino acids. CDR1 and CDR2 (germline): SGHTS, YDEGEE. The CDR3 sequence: CASRGQGASHGYTF. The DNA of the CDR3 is TGTGCCAGCAGGGGCCAGGGGGCGTCTCATGGCTACACCTTC.